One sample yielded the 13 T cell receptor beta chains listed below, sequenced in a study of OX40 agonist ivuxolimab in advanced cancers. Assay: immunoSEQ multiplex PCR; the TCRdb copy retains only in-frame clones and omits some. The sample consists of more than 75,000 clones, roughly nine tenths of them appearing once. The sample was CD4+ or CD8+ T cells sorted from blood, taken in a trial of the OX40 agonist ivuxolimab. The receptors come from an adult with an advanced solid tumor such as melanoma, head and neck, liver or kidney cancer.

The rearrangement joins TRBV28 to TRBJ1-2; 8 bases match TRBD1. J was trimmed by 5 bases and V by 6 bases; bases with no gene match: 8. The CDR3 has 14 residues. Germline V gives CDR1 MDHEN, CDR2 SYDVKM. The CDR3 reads CASRGGQAEYGYTF. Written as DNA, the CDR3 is TGTGCCAGCAGGGGGGGACAGGCGGAGTATGGCTACACCTTC.

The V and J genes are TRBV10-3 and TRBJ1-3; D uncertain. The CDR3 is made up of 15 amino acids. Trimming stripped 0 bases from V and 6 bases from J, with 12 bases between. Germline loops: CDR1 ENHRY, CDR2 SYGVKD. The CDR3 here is CAISESPSRSNTIYF. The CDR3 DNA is TGTGCCATCAGTGAGTCCCCGTCCAGGTCAAACACCATATATTTT.

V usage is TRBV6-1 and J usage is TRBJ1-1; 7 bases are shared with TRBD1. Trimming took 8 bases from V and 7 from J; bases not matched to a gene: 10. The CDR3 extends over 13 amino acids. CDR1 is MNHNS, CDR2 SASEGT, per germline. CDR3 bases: TGTGCCAGCTCTCCGGGACAGAGGGTTGAAGCTTTCTTT. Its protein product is CASSPGQRVEAFF.

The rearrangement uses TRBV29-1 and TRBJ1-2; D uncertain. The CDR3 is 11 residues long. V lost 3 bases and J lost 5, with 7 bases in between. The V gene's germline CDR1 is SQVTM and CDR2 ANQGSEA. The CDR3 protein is CSVEAAYGYTF. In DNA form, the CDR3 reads TGCAGCGTTGAGGCGGCTTATGGCTACACCTTC.

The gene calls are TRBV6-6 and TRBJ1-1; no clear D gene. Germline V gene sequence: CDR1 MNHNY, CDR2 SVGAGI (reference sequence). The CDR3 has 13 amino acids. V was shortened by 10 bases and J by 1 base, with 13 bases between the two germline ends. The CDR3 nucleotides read TGTGCCACCCATCATCGTAGGAACACTGAAGCTTTCTTT. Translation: CATHHRRNTEAFF.

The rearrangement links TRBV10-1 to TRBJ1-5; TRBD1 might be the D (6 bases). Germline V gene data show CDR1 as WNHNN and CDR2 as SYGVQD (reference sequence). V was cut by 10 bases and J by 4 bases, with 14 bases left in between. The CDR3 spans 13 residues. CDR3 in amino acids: CATPAGENQPQHF. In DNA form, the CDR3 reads TGCGCCACCCCCGCAGGGGAAAATCAGCCCCAGCATTTT.

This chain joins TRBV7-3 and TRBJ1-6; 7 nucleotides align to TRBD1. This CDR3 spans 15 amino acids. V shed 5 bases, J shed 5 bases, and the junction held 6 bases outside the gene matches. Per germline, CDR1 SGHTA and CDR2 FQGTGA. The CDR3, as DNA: TGTGCCAGCAGCCCTGGGGACAGCAATAATTCACCCCTCCACTTT. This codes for CASSPGDSNNSPLHF.

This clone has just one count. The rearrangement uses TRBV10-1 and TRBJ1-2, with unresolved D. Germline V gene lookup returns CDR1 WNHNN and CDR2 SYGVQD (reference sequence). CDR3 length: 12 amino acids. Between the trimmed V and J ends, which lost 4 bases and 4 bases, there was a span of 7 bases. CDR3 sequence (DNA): TGCGCCAGCAGTGGGGATAGCTATGGCTACACCTTC. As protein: CASSGDSYGYTF.

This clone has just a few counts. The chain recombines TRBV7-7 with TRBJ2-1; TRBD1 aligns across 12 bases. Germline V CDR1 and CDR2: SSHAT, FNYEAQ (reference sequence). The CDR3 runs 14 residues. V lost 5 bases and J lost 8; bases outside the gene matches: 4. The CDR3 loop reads CASSQGTGGYEQFF. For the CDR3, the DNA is TGTGCCAGCAGCCAAGGGACAGGGGGCTATGAGCAGTTCTTC.

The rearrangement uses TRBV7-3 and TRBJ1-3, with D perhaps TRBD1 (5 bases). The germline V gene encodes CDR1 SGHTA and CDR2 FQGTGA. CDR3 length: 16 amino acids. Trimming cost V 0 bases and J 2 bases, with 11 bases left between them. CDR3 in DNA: TGTGCCAGCAGCTTAACGGGAGTAGGGGCTGGAAACACCATATATTTT. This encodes CASSLTGVGAGNTIYF.

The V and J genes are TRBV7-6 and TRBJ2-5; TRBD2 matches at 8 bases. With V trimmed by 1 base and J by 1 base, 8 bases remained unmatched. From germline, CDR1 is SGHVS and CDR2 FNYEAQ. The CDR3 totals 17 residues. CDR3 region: CASSLGTRTSRQETQYF. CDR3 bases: TGTGCCAGCAGCTTAGGGACCCGGACTAGCCGCCAAGAGACCCAGTACTTC. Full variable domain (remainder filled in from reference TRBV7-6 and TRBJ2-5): GAGVSQSPRYKVTKRGQDVALRCDPISGHVSLYWYRQALGQGPEFLTYFNYEAQQDKSGLPNDRFSAERPEGSISTLTIQRTEQRDSAMYRCASSLGTRTSRQETQYFGPGTRLLVL.

CDR3: CASSQDSLEDSYEQYF. CDR3 sequence (DNA): TGCGCCAGCAGCCAAGATAGTCTTGAGGATTCCTACGAGCAGTACTTC. The chain links TRBV4-1 to TRBJ2-7; D unclear. Deletions cut 0 bases from V and 1 base from J, with 13 bases between. The germline V gene encodes CDR1 MGHRA and CDR2 YSYEKL. The CDR3 spans 16 residues.

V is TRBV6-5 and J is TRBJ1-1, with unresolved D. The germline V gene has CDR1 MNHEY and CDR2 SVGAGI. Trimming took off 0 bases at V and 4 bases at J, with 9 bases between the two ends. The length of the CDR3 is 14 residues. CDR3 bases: TGTGCCAGCAGTTACTCGAGGCGAGGCACTGAAGCTTTCTTT. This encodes CASSYSRRGTEAFF.